Described below is a single T cell receptor beta chain sequence and its context. The antigen remains unidentified. Assay: immunoSEQ multiplex PCR; the TCRdb copy retains only in-frame clones and omits some. The sample lists 80,000 to 90,000 clones; roughly 90% were seen once. The CDR3 is 15 amino acids. CDR1 and CDR2 from the germline V gene are SGHTA and FQGTGA. Trimming removed 2 bases from V and 7 bases from J; junction bases left unmatched: 11. This sample is part of a study of graft-versus-host responses after intestinal transplantation. On the study more broadly: Tacrolimus and steroids were given for around 3 years to all recipients after anti-thymocyte globulin induction.

Study-level findings and limits: Marrow from the recipient contained GvH clones, some of which had appeared first in ileum or blood.

This TCR came from a human donor who received an intestinal transplant. Material: unstimulated CD4+ T cells sorted from spleen or lymph node cells, obtained before intestinal transplant. The genes are TRBV7-3 and TRBJ2-7, with TRBD2 matching 7 bases. The CDR3: CASSLRGGGADEQYF. Written as DNA, the CDR3 is TGTGCCAGCAGCTTACGGGGCGGGGGAGCGGATGAGCAGTACTTC.